A single sample is the source of the 15 T cell receptor beta chains below, sequenced in a study of T cells in tumors after PD-1 blockade. Measured with immunoSEQ multiplex PCR; TCRdb has only the in-frame clones, and not every one. This table has roughly 48,000 clones, about 85% appearing once. Source: PBMCs, taken before anti-PD-1 treatment. Every receptor here comes from a human donor with basal cell carcinoma.

The genes are TRBV7-2 and TRBJ2-1; 7 bases match TRBD2. The germline CDR1 and CDR2 sequences are SGHTA and FQGNSA. The CDR3 is 14 residues long. V was pared by 3 bases and J by 8 bases, with 7 bases of the junction left unmatched. The CDR3 loop is CASSLWGGKDEQFF. CDR3 coding DNA: TGTGCCAGCAGCTTGTGGGGGGGGAAGGATGAGCAGTTCTTC.

The rearrangement links TRBV19 to TRBJ1-5, with TRBD1 as a possible D gene (6 bases). V lost 7 bases and J 0 bases, leaving 19 bases between the germline ends. The CDR3 is made up of 17 amino acids. The V gene's germline CDR1 is LNHDA and CDR2 SQIVND (reference sequence). The CDR3 sequence: CASKVEDRMNSNQPQHF. The DNA for the CDR3 is TGTGCCAGTAAAGTGGAAGACAGGATGAATAGCAATCAGCCCCAGCATTTT. The full variable domain, its missing parts supplied by reference TRBV19 and TRBJ1-5, is DGGITQSPKYLFRKEGQNVTLSCEQNLNHDAMYWYRQDPGQGLRLIYYSQIVNDFQKGDIAEGYSVSREKKESFPLTVTSAQKNPTAFYLCASKVEDRMNSNQPQHFGDGTRLSIL.

This clone was counted only a few times. The chain has TRBV11-3 and TRBJ2-2, with TRBD1 matching 12 bases. V lost 0 bases and J lost 2; bases outside the gene matches: 7. This CDR3 comprises 19 residues. From germline, CDR1 is SGHNT and CDR2 YENEEA. Here the CDR3 reads CASSLDHGTGGFNTGELFF. The CDR3 DNA is TGTGCCAGCAGCTTAGACCACGGGACAGGGGGCTTTAACACCGGGGAGCTGTTTTTT.

The chain recombines TRBV11-3 with TRBJ2-7, with 14 nucleotides matching TRBD2. CDR1 SGHNT and CDR2 YENEEA come from the germline V gene. V shed 5 bases and J 6 bases; nucleotides not matched to a gene: 9. CDR3 length: 16 residues. The CDR3 sequence is CASSPGTSGGPPEQYF. The CDR3 bases are TGTGCCAGCAGCCCCGGGACTAGCGGGGGCCCCCCCGAGCAGTACTTC.

This chain links TRBV3-1 (or the pseudogene TRBV3-2) with TRBJ1-2; the match to TRBD1 covers 8 bases. V lost 2 bases to trimming and J lost 5 bases; unmatched junction nucleotides: 1. The CDR3 runs 13 residues. Germline CDR1 reads LGHDT; CDR2 reads YNNKEL (reference sequence). Here the CDR3 DNA reads TGTGCCAGCAGCCAAAACAGGGGGTATGGCTACACCTTC. This sequence encodes CASSQNRGYGYTF.

This clone was observed a few times. The chain links TRBV4-1 to TRBJ1-2; TRBD1 agrees at 9 bases. With 1 base clipped from V and 8 bases from J, the junction kept 5 bases outside the gene matches. The germline gives CDR1 MGHRA, CDR2 YSYEKL. The CDR3 totals 14 residues. CDR3 bases: TGCGCCAGCAGCCAAGGGGACAGGGAGCGGGGCTACACCTTC. Protein: CASSQGDRERGYTF.

The chain combines TRBV4-1 with TRBJ2-1; 11 nucleotides match TRBD1. The CDR3 has 14 amino acids. Per germline, CDR1 MGHRA and CDR2 YSYEKL. J lost 7 bases, V lost 4 bases, and 3 bases had no gene match. The CDR3 DNA follows: TGCGCCAGCAGCCTCGGACAGGGGGCGAATGAGCAGTTCTTC. Amino acids: CASSLGQGANEQFF.

The gene calls are TRBV6-6 and TRBJ1-5, with D perhaps matching TRBD1 (6 bases). The V gene's germline CDR1 is MNHNY and CDR2 SVGAGI (reference sequence). Trimming took off 5 bases at V and 7 bases at J, with 18 bases between the two ends. This CDR3 is built from 15 residues. CDR3 DNA: TGTGCCAGCAGTGACCCACAGGGTGAGGTCCAGCCCCAGCATTTT. This encodes CASSDPQGEVQPQHF.

The gene calls are TRBV4-2 and TRBJ2-5; D call uncertain. Germline V gene data show CDR1 as LGHNA and CDR2 as YNFKEQ. There are 12 residues in the CDR3. V was trimmed by 0 bases and J by 4 bases, leaving 3 bases between them. The CDR3 DNA sequence: TGTGCCAGCAGCCAAGATAGAGAGACCCAGTACTTC. Its protein product is CASSQDRETQYF.

The rearrangement joins TRBV19 to TRBJ1-1, with a weak D call TRBD1 (5 bases). CDR1 is LNHDA, CDR2 SQIVND, per germline (reference sequence). The CDR3 sequence is 13 residues long. V was shortened by 2 bases and J by 3 bases, with 7 bases between the two germline ends. The CDR3 region is CASSIKGYTEAFF. The DNA for the CDR3 is TGTGCCAGTAGTATAAAGGGGTACACTGAAGCTTTCTTT.

V and J are TRBV10-2 and TRBJ2-1; D gene uncertain. Germline loops: CDR1 WSHSY, CDR2 SAAADI. This CDR3 is built from 15 residues. The V gene lost 0 bases and the J gene lost 7 bases, with 13 bases spanning the gap. The DNA for the CDR3 is TGCGCCAGCAGTGAGTCCCAGTTTCGATCGAATGAGCAGTTCTTC. Protein sequence: CASSESQFRSNEQFF.

The chain carries TRBV6-1 and TRBJ2-7; maybe TRBD1 (5 bases). Germline V gene data show CDR1 as MNHNS and CDR2 as SASEGT. This CDR3 has 15 residues. V lost 3 bases and J 3 bases, leaving 15 bases between the germline ends. CDR3 DNA: TGTGCCAGCAGTGATATAGGGGATTTGTTCTACGAGCAGTACTTC. Amino acids: CASSDIGDLFYEQYF.

Comment on this clone: Other DNA variants within this sample encode the same CDR3. V usage is TRBV5-4 and J usage is TRBJ2-3; 9 bases agree with TRBD2. Germline V gives CDR1 SGHNT, CDR2 YYREEE (reference sequence). The length of the CDR3 is 15 residues. V shed 0 bases, J shed 4 bases, and the junction held 3 bases outside the gene matches. This CDR3 reads CASSLGRGGADTQYF. The CDR3 DNA is TGTGCCAGCAGCTTGGGGCGGGGGGGGGCAGATACGCAGTATTTT.

The rearrangement uses TRBV27 and TRBJ2-7, with D maybe TRBD1 (7 bases). CDR1 and CDR2 from the germline V gene are MNHEY and SMNVEV (reference sequence). The CDR3 sequence is 14 residues long. V lost 6 bases and J lost 5, with 17 bases in between. The CDR3 sequence is CASRAGQEGHEQYF. CDR3 DNA sequence: TGTGCCAGCAGAGCTGGACAGGAGGGACACGAGCAGTACTTC.

The V gene is TRBV2, the J gene TRBJ2-1; D is perhaps TRBD1 or TRBD2 (5 bases each). Per the germline V gene, CDR1 is SNHLY and CDR2 is FYNNEI. The CDR3 length is 15 residues. V was clipped by 7 bases and J by 0 bases, with 13 bases between them. In nucleotides, the CDR3 is TGTGCCAGCACCGGGACGGTGATCTCCTACAATGAGCAGTTCTTC. Its protein product is CASTGTVISYNEQFF.